This entry lists 17 T cell receptor beta chains sequenced from one sample in a study of T cell responses to AZD1222 COVID-19 vaccine. Generated by immunoSEQ multiplex PCR, the TCRdb table keeps only in-frame clones and is missing some. Of 100,000 to 150,000 clones in the sample, approximately 94% were seen once. The material was peripheral blood, obtained 28 days after the second AZD1222 dose. The receptors were gathered from an adult who received the AZD1222 COVID-19 vaccine.

The chain links TRBV2 to TRBJ1-6; D is ambiguous. V lost 7 bases, J lost 4 bases, and 8 bases lay in between. The CDR3 totals 13 residues. CDR1 is SNHLY, CDR2 FYNNEI, per germline. For the CDR3, the DNA is TGTGCCAGCATGGGAGATTATAATTCACCCCTCCACTTT. The encoded protein is CASMGDYNSPLHF.

This clone is a singleton in its sample. V gene TRBV4-3 combines with J gene TRBJ1-1; no reliable D call. V lost 3 bases, J lost 6 bases, and 20 bases lay in between. Germline V gene lookup returns CDR1 LGHNA and CDR2 YSLEER. The CDR3 is 16 residues long. The CDR3 region is CASSHGGWALEAEAFF. The CDR3 DNA is TGCGCCAGCAGCCATGGCGGCTGGGCCCTCGAGGCTGAAGCTTTCTTT.

The chain combines TRBV18 with TRBJ2-5, with TRBD1 identical over 7 bases. Germline CDR1 reads KGHSH; CDR2 reads LQKENI. Trimming at V came to 6 bases and at J to 4 bases, leaving 8 bases not matched to a gene. CDR3 length: 14 residues. The CDR3 loop is CASSQLGTVETQYF. For the CDR3, the DNA is TGTGCCAGCTCCCAATTGGGGACAGTAGAGACCCAGTACTTC.

V is TRBV2 and J is TRBJ1-4, with D perhaps matching TRBD1 (6 bases). The V gene lost 11 bases and the J gene lost 7 bases, with 17 bases spanning the gap. Germline V gives CDR1 SNHLY, CDR2 FYNNEI. The CDR3 runs 13 residues. CDR3 amino acids: CAPVGGGGEKLFF. In DNA form, the CDR3 reads TGTGCCCCGGTGGGGGGCGGAGGTGAAAAACTGTTTTTT.

J is TRBJ1-1 and V is TRBV30, with 8 bases identical to TRBD1. This CDR3 is built from 13 residues. Germline V gene lookup returns CDR1 GTSNPN and CDR2 SVGIG (reference sequence). With V trimmed by 0 bases and J by 12 bases, 9 bases remained unmatched. The CDR3 protein is CAWSVLQGALTFF. The CDR3 DNA is TGTGCCTGGAGTGTACTGCAGGGGGCGCTGACTTTCTTT.

This chain connects TRBV14 to TRBJ1-1; tentatively, D is TRBD1 (6 bases). Germline CDR1 is SGHDN and CDR2 is FVKESK. There are 14 residues in the CDR3. Trimming cost V 4 bases and J 5 bases, with 14 bases left between them. Here the CDR3 DNA reads TGTGCCAGCAGCCGCAAACTCCAGGGGACTGAAGCTTTCTTT. Its translation is CASSRKLQGTEAFF.

The V call is TRBV7-8, the J call TRBJ1-1; 8 nucleotides align to TRBD1. CDR1 and CDR2 (germline): SGHVS, FQNEAQ. V was pared by 5 bases and J by 6 bases, with 8 bases of the junction left unmatched. This CDR3 is built from 14 residues. The CDR3 DNA follows: TGTGCCAGCAGCGGGGGGCCAGGGGGCCCTGAAGCTTTCTTT. It translates to CASSGGPGGPEAFF.

This chain connects TRBV5-1 to TRBJ2-3, with D possibly being TRBD1 or TRBD2 (5 bases each). The CDR3 covers 14 residues. Germline CDR1 and CDR2: SGHRS and YFSETQ. Trimming took 3 bases from V and 2 from J, leaving 10 bases between them. The CDR3 nucleotides are TGCGCCAGCAGCTGGGACGGCAACACAGATACGCAGTATTTT. This encodes CASSWDGNTDTQYF.

J is TRBJ1-6 and V is TRBV6-2 or TRBV6-3; the D is unclear. CDR3 length: 16 residues. Per the germline V gene, CDR1 is MNHEY and CDR2 is SVGEGT. V lost 6 bases, J lost 5 bases, and 17 bases lay in between. The CDR3 spells CASSPPWTGNNSPLHF. CDR3 DNA: TGTGCCAGCAGCCCTCCTTGGACGGGTAATAATTCACCCCTCCACTTT.

The V and J genes are TRBV29-1 and TRBJ2-7; D is unresolved. In germline, CDR1 is SQVTM, CDR2 ANQGSEA. The V and J ends lost 5 bases and 3 bases respectively, with 14 bases between them. This CDR3 region has 13 residues. In DNA form, the CDR3 reads TGCAGCGTTCGGACGGCGGAACGCTACGAGCAGTACTTC. Translated: CSVRTAERYEQYF.

Concerning this clone itself: The junction departs from germline at one end; a sequencing error may be responsible. The chain joins TRBV30 to TRBJ1-2, with no clear D. Germline V gives CDR1 GTSNPN, CDR2 SVGIG (reference sequence). CDR3 length equals 10 residues. CDR3 DNA: TGTGCTTGGAAGGATTATGGCTACACCTTC. It is translated as CAWKDYGYTF.

The rearrangement joins TRBV19 to TRBJ1-2; D is possibly TRBD1 (5 bases). Germline CDR1 and CDR2: LNHDA and SQIVND (reference sequence). The CDR3 is 11 residues long. V lost 11 bases, J lost 4 bases, and 11 bases lay in between. The CDR3: CAGRRGYGYTF. CDR3 DNA sequence: TGTGCCGGGCGGAGGGGCTATGGCTACACCTTC.

The chain is built from TRBV15 and TRBJ1-1; TRBD1 aligns across 7 bases. CDR1 and CDR2 (germline): LNHNV, YYDKDF (reference sequence). The CDR3 sequence is 17 residues long. V lost 1 base and J lost 6; bases outside the gene matches: 14. The CDR3 loop reads CATSRAYGRGRKPEAFF. As DNA, the CDR3 is TGTGCCACCAGCAGAGCCTACGGGAGGGGGCGCAAACCTGAAGCTTTCTTT. Full variable domain (remainder filled in from reference TRBV15 and TRBJ1-1): DAMVIQNPRYQVTQFGKPVTLSCSQTLNHNVMYWYQQKSSQAPKLLFHYYDKDFNNEADTPDNFQSRRPNTSFCFLDIRSPGLGDTAMYLCATSRAYGRGRKPEAFFGQGTRLTVV.

The V gene is TRBV3-1 (or the pseudogene TRBV3-2), the J gene TRBJ1-1; D is possibly TRBD1 (6 bases). Germline values: CDR1 LGHDT, CDR2 YNNKEL (reference sequence). V lost 0 bases and J lost 5, with 19 bases in between. CDR3 length: 17 residues. The CDR3 is CASSQDSGALYVTEAFF. The CDR3 nucleotides are TGTGCCAGCAGCCAAGATTCAGGGGCCCTTTACGTGACTGAAGCTTTCTTT.

The CDR3 spells CASSPGTGGLKNIQYF. As DNA, the CDR3 is TGTGCCAGCAGCCCAGGCACAGGAGGCTTGAAAAACATTCAGTACTTC. The V gene is TRBV7-2, the J gene TRBJ2-4; D is perhaps TRBD1 or TRBD2 (5 bases each). Germline CDR1 SGHTA, CDR2 FQGNSA. The CDR3 totals 16 residues. Trimming took 5 bases from V and 4 from J, leaving 18 bases between them.

This clone was seen a single time. The rearrangement joins TRBV15 to TRBJ2-1; D is uncertain. V shed 4 bases and J shed 10 bases, with 14 bases lying between them. From germline, CDR1 is LNHNV and CDR2 YYDKDF (reference sequence). The CDR3 loop spans 13 amino acids. The CDR3 reads CATSTRVGSEQFF. The CDR3 region has the DNA TGTGCCACCAGCACTAGAGTCGGTAGCGAGCAGTTCTTC.

The chain joins TRBV11-2 to TRBJ2-7; 7 bases are a match to TRBD1. The CDR3 runs 12 residues. From germline, CDR1 is SGHAT and CDR2 FQNNGV. The junction had 1 base not matched to a gene; V was cut back by 5 bases and J by 3 bases. The CDR3 sequence: CASSRQGYEQYF. DNA for the CDR3: TGTGCCAGCAGCAGACAGGGCTACGAGCAGTACTTC.